This T cell receptor beta chain is drawn from a study of human T cells and chemical hapten exposure. TCRdb analysed the RACE reads with MiXCR anew, one entry per CDR3 protein. Found here are about 100,000 distinct CDR3 sequences, 10% of them singletons; the top ten hold roughly 2.2%. Time point meaning: patch test 1, 2 weeks after DPC sensitization. Treatment of the sample: therapeutic diphenylcyclopropenone sensitization with weekly scalp DPC. This clonotype was found a few times. Deletions cut 2 bases from V and 0 bases from J, with 11 bases between. Germline V lookup: CDR1 MNHEY, CDR2 SMNVEV (reference sequence). The CDR3 extends over 15 amino acids.

The chain joins TRBV27 to TRBJ2-7; D possibly corresponds to TRBD2 (5 bases). The source of this sequence is a man aged 40-49 years with alopecia areata. Some clones in this sample may be carry-over from other donors' samples. The specimen was whole blood, collected in connection with sensitization to the hapten diphenylcyclopropenone (DPC). The CDR3: CASSLDGKSSYEQYV. The CDR3 region has the DNA TGTGCCAGCAGTTTAGACGGGAAGAGCTCCTACGAGCAGTACGTC.